This T cell receptor (beta chain) was recovered during a study of shared clonotypes between healthy human individuals. CDR1 and CDR2 (germline): MNHEY, SMNVEV (reference sequence). The CDR3 sequence is 15 residues long. V was pared by 6 bases and J by 3 bases, with 10 bases of the junction left unmatched. The assay was immunoSEQ multiplex PCR, and TCRdb's table has in-frame clones only and misses some. The sample contains about 100,000 clones, 68% of which appear only once. Material: memory CD8+ T cells sorted from blood. Stated subset: CD45RO+ cells pooled with CCR7-negative TemRA cells. The TCR originated in a man aged 25 to 40 in good health. V gene TRBV27 combines with J gene TRBJ2-7, with TRBD2 matching over 8 bases. DNA for the CDR3: TGTGCCAGCAGGCTCAATAGCGGGGTAAACTACGAGCAGTACTTC. It translates to CASRLNSGVNYEQYF.